This T cell receptor beta chain was identified in a study of blood T cell repertoires in COVID-19. As for the study in general: COVID-19 samples collected from the United States, Italy and Spain covered acute and convalescent phases. T cells, B-cell-depleted T cells, or PBMCs provided the cDNA or gDNA that served as material.

This clone was seen just once. How the authors handled the data: Cell counts per sample came from amplifying reference gene primers. The method was immunoSEQ multiplex PCR; TCRdb's version includes in-frame clones alone and lacks a portion of them. The DNA gave D and trimming, while V, J and clone size come from that table. The sample lists more than 60,000 clones; roughly 85% were seen once. Germline loops: CDR1 SGHRS, CDR2 YFSETQ. The CDR3 totals 19 residues. V was trimmed by 4 bases and J by 0 bases, leaving 24 bases between them. The chain links TRBV5-1 to TRBJ2-3; D is possibly TRBD2 (5 bases). The TCR comes from a human donor in a cohort sampled during active COVID-19. Sequencing used peripheral blood. Here the CDR3 reads CASSTPAGSGITSTDTQYF. The CDR3 DNA sequence: TGCGCCAGCAGCACTCCGGCTGGGAGCGGTATTACTAGCACAGATACGCAGTATTTT.